This entry lists 32 T cell receptor beta chains sequenced from one sample in a study of PD-1 blockade in mismatch repair-deficient tumors. Method: immunoSEQ multiplex PCR; TCRdb's copy keeps in-frame clones and lacks some. Among 50,000 to 75,000 clones listed, roughly 88% were seen once. Source: peripheral blood, taken 52 weeks after starting pembrolizumab. The source of these receptors is an adult with mismatch repair-deficient cancer.

This chain connects TRBV2 to TRBJ2-3; 7 bases agree with TRBD2. Germline trimming cut 7 bases from V and 5 bases from J; bases unmatched to any gene: 6. Germline V gene data show CDR1 as SNHLY and CDR2 as FYNNEI. CDR3 length equals 13 residues. CDR3 loop: CASNEGREDTQYF. The CDR3 DNA follows: TGTGCCAGCAACGAGGGGAGGGAAGATACGCAGTATTTT.

In its sample, this clone was seen once. The rearrangement joins TRBV5-6 to TRBJ2-5; no firm D call. Germline values: CDR1 SGHDT, CDR2 YYEEEE. V lost 0 bases to trimming and J lost 0 bases, with 6 bases between them. The length of the CDR3 is 14 residues. CDR3 region: CASSLVGNQETQYF. CDR3 bases: TGTGCCAGCAGCTTGGTGGGGAACCAAGAGACCCAGTACTTC. Full variable domain (missing parts from reference TRBV5-6 and TRBJ2-5): DAGVTQSPTHLIKTRGQQVTLRCSPKSGHDTVSWYQQALGQGPQFIFQYYEEEERQRGNFPDRFSGHQFPNYSSELNVNALLLGDSALYLCASSLVGNQETQYFGPGTRLLVL.

The chain uses TRBV29-1 and TRBJ1-2; 7 bases are shared with TRBD1. Germline V gene sequence: CDR1 SQVTM, CDR2 ANQGSEA. J lost 4 bases, V lost 7 bases, and 15 bases had no gene match. This CDR3 spans 15 amino acids. The CDR3: CSARASEGQIYGYTF. The CDR3 nucleotides are TGCAGCGCCCGAGCAAGTGAGGGACAGATCTATGGCTACACCTTC.

The V and J genes are TRBV7-2 and TRBJ2-3; D is unresolved. This CDR3 has 15 residues. Germline values: CDR1 SGHTA, CDR2 FQGNSA. Trimming stripped 4 bases from V and 2 bases from J, with 13 bases between. The chain's CDR3 is CASSSRIALTDTQYF. In DNA, the CDR3 is TGTGCCAGCAGCTCACGGATCGCACTCACAGATACGCAGTATTTT.

This sequence joins TRBV5-1 and TRBJ2-2; D unresolved. CDR3 length: 12 residues. CDR1 and CDR2 (germline): SGHRS, YFSETQ. The V end lost 4 bases, the J end lost 6 bases, and 7 bases lay between the germline ends. As DNA, the CDR3 is TGCGCCAGCAGCCCCAATTCCGGGGAGCTGTTTTTT. This sequence encodes CASSPNSGELFF. Based on the CDR3 plus reference TRBV5-1 and TRBJ2-2, the full variable domain is KAGVTQTPRYLIKTRGQQVTLSCSPISGHRSVSWYQQTPGQGLQFLFEYFSETQRNKGNFPGRFSGRQFSNSRSEMNVSTLELGDSALYLCASSPNSGELFFGEGSRLTVL.

This chain connects TRBV25-1 to TRBJ2-7, with no clear D. The CDR3 runs to 14 residues. Trimming stripped 3 bases from V and 6 bases from J, with 15 bases between. CDR1 and CDR2 from the germline V gene are MGHDK and SYGVNS. CDR3 sequence reads: CASSDSLTWGEQYF. The CDR3 DNA is TGTGCCAGCAGTGATAGTCTGACTTGGGGCGAGCAGTACTTC.

This clone has only a few counts. The J gene is TRBJ1-2, the V gene TRBV6-5; the D is unclear. Germline CDR1 reads MNHEY; CDR2 reads SVGAGI. The CDR3 has 15 residues. Trimming cost V 2 bases and J 6 bases, with 16 bases left between them. CDR3 sequence reads: CASSYASRRGDGYTF. The DNA for the CDR3 is TGTGCCAGCAGTTACGCAAGTCGACGCGGGGATGGCTACACCTTC.

In its sample, this clone was seen a few times. The V call is TRBV7-3, the J call TRBJ1-4; no clear D gene. The V end was cut by 2 bases, the J end by 8 bases, with 9 bases between. The germline CDR1 and CDR2 sequences are SGHTA and FQGTGA. The CDR3 has 13 residues. The CDR3 protein is CASSLVPDEKLFF. DNA of the CDR3: TGTGCCAGCAGCTTAGTGCCAGACGAAAAACTGTTTTTT. The full variable domain, rest sourced from reference TRBV7-3 and TRBJ1-4, is GAGVSQTPSNKVTEKGKYVELRCDPISGHTALYWYRQSLGQGPEFLIYFQGTGAADDSGLPNDRFFAVRPEGSVSTLKIQRTERGDSAVYLCASSLVPDEKLFFGSGTQLSVL.

The chain is built from TRBV5-4 and TRBJ1-1; no definite D call. The CDR3 consists of 17 residues. The germline V gene encodes CDR1 SGHNT and CDR2 YYREEE (reference sequence). The V and J ends lost 4 bases and 0 bases respectively, with 19 bases between them. This chain's CDR3 is CASSPGPTASMNTEAFF. The DNA for the CDR3 is TGTGCCAGCAGCCCGGGCCCCACAGCTAGCATGAACACTGAAGCTTTCTTT.

The chain links TRBV29-1 to TRBJ2-7; TRBD1 might be the D (6 bases). V lost 2 bases and J 7 bases, leaving 21 bases between the germline ends. The CDR3 is 15 residues long. The V gene's germline CDR1 is SQVTM and CDR2 ANQGSEA. The CDR3 here is CSVEQTGVESGEQYF. In DNA, the CDR3 is TGCAGCGTTGAACAGACAGGAGTTGAATCTGGGGAGCAGTACTTC.

The V and J genes are TRBV28 and TRBJ1-1; D gene unclear. CDR3 size: 15 residues. The germline V and J ends were trimmed by 6 bases and 4 bases, with 18 bases remaining between them. Germline CDR1 MDHEN, CDR2 SYDVKM. The DNA for the CDR3 is TGTGCCAGCAGGGCGACCGGACGGATGAGCACTGAAGCTTTCTTT. This encodes CASRATGRMSTEAFF. The full variable domain, in which reference TRBV28 and TRBJ1-1 provide the parts outside the CDR3, is DVKVTQSSRYLVKRTGEKVFLECVQDMDHENMFWYRQDPGLGLRLIYFSYDVKMKEKGDIPEGYSVSREKKERFSLILESASTNQTSMYLCASRATGRMSTEAFFGQGTRLTVV.

J is TRBJ2-1 and V is TRBV19; TRBD1 agrees at 12 bases. The CDR3 totals 17 residues. V lost 1 base and J lost 8; bases outside the gene matches: 9. The germline CDR1 and CDR2 sequences are LNHDA and SQIVND (reference sequence). The CDR3 protein is CASSIVIGTGGRDEQFF. In nucleotides, the CDR3 is TGTGCCAGTAGTATAGTGATCGGGACAGGGGGCCGGGATGAGCAGTTCTTC.

This chain joins TRBV11-3 and TRBJ2-3; possible D gene TRBD2, 6 bases. Trimming cost V 3 bases and J 5 bases, with 21 bases left between them. This CDR3 has 17 residues. Germline V CDR1 and CDR2: SGHNT, YENEEA. The CDR3 DNA reads TGTGCCAGCAGCTTCTTCTTACTAGGGGCGGGAAGAGATACGCAGTATTTT. It codes for CASSFFLLGAGRDTQYF.

The chain employs TRBV4-3 and TRBJ1-4; maybe TRBD1 (5 bases). This CDR3 spans 11 amino acids. Germline CDR1 reads LGHNA; CDR2 reads YSLEER. V was cut by 8 bases and J by 5 bases, with 6 bases left in between. CDR3 nucleotides: TGCGCCAGCGGGGGGAATGAAAAACTGTTTTTT. This codes for CASGGNEKLFF.

J is TRBJ2-5 and V is TRBV19; TRBD1 is a possible D gene (6 bases). Germline V gives CDR1 LNHDA, CDR2 SQIVND (reference sequence). The V end lost 6 bases, the J end lost 4 bases, and 24 bases lay between the germline ends. The CDR3 spans 17 residues. The CDR3 sequence is CASSHQARQAPRETQYF. The CDR3 DNA follows: TGTGCCAGTAGCCACCAAGCCCGACAGGCCCCTCGAGAGACCCAGTACTTC.

The rearrangement joins TRBV12-5 to TRBJ1-1; D perhaps matches TRBD1 (5 bases). Trimming removed 2 bases from V and 4 bases from J, with 5 bases in between. CDR1 is LGHNT and CDR2 is FRNRAP in the germline V gene. The CDR3 has 12 residues. The CDR3 DNA reads as TGTGCTAGTGGTTTGAGGGGCACTGAAGCTTTCTTT. As protein: CASGLRGTEAFF.

CDR3 DNA: TGTGCCAGCAGTGAAGGGCCGTGGGCCTTTGGTGGGGGCACAGATACGCAGTATTTT. It yields the protein CASSEGPWAFGGGTDTQYF. The V and J genes are TRBV2 and TRBJ2-3; unclear D gene. Trimming removed 1 base from V and 1 base from J, with 21 bases in between. CDR1 and CDR2 from the germline V gene are SNHLY and FYNNEI. The CDR3 totals 19 residues.

J is TRBJ2-7 and V is TRBV4-1; the D is unclear. V dropped 2 bases and J dropped 2 bases, with 10 bases sitting between them. The CDR3 covers 14 residues. CDR1 MGHRA and CDR2 YSYEKL come from the germline V gene. CDR3 amino acids: CASSQHESPYEQYF. For the CDR3, the DNA is TGCGCCAGCAGCCAACACGAGAGTCCCTACGAGCAGTACTTC.

CDR3 residues: CASAPGFTGASTDTQYF. CDR3 coding DNA: TGTGCCAGCGCGCCTGGATTCACGGGTGCCAGCACAGATACGCAGTATTTT. The rearrangement uses TRBV25-1 and TRBJ2-3; D unresolved. The CDR3 is made up of 17 amino acids. V was shortened by 8 bases and J by 0 bases, with 21 bases between the two germline ends. The germline gives CDR1 MGHDK, CDR2 SYGVNS.

The V and J genes are TRBV4-1 and TRBJ2-5, with 12 bases that match TRBD2. The CDR3 consists of 18 residues. The germline V gene encodes CDR1 MGHRA and CDR2 YSYEKL. V lost 2 bases, J lost 2 bases, and 9 bases stayed unmatched. This CDR3 reads CASSQRTSGKAKQETQYF. The CDR3 DNA reads as TGCGCCAGCAGCCAACGGACTAGCGGGAAGGCTAAACAAGAGACCCAGTACTTC.

The chain employs TRBV5-1 and TRBJ1-1; D gene unclear. CDR3 length: 14 amino acids. The germline V and J ends were trimmed by 0 bases and 8 bases, with 14 bases remaining between them. The germline V gene has CDR1 SGHRS and CDR2 YFSETQ. In DNA, the CDR3 is TGCGCCAGCAGCTTGGTAGGTGGCCCTCTCGAAGCTTTCTTT. It codes for CASSLVGGPLEAFF.

The chain recombines TRBV30 with TRBJ1-2; TRBD1 aligns across 7 bases. Trimming removed 2 bases from V and 3 bases from J; junction bases left unmatched: 9. Germline loops: CDR1 GTSNPN, CDR2 SVGIG (reference sequence). The CDR3 sequence is 15 residues long. The chain's CDR3 is CAWSPTDRADYGYTF. CDR3 sequence (DNA): TGTGCCTGGAGTCCCACAGACAGGGCGGACTATGGCTACACCTTC.

CDR3 amino acids: CASSGGPGDEKLFF. CDR3 nucleotides: TGTGCCAGCAGCGGGGGGCCAGGAGATGAAAAACTGTTTTTT. V gene TRBV5-4 combines with J gene TRBJ1-4; possibly TRBD1 for D (6 bases). CDR3 length: 14 residues. The germline CDR1 and CDR2 sequences are SGHNT and YYREEE (reference sequence). V dropped 4 bases and J dropped 6 bases, with 13 bases sitting between them.

The V call is TRBV2, the J call TRBJ2-7, with 7 bases identical to TRBD2. Germline CDR1 is SNHLY and CDR2 is FYNNEI. The V segment lost 7 bases and the J segment 4 bases; nucleotides outside the gene matches: 13. The CDR3 covers 15 residues. In nucleotides, the CDR3 is TGTGCCAGCAAGCCAGCGGGACCCGGGTCTTACGAGCAGTACTTC. Protein product: CASKPAGPGSYEQYF.

This chain links TRBV11-2 with TRBJ2-3; 13 bases align to TRBD2. Germline CDR1 and CDR2: SGHAT and FQNNGV. This CDR3 has 16 amino acids. Trimming took 4 bases from V and 6 from J; bases not matched to a gene: 7. CDR3 residues: CASSSWTSGSMDTQYF. The CDR3 DNA is TGTGCCAGCAGCTCATGGACTAGCGGGAGTATGGATACGCAGTATTTT.

This rearrangement joins TRBV5-1 to TRBJ2-1; 13 bases are a match to TRBD2. The J segment lost 7 bases and the V segment lost 0 bases, leaving 4 bases of the junction unmatched. This CDR3 comprises 16 residues. Per the germline V gene, CDR1 is SGHRS and CDR2 is YFSETQ. In DNA, the CDR3 is TGCGCCAGCAGCTTGGCCCGACTAGCGGGAGGTAATGAGCAGTTCTTC. This gives the protein CASSLARLAGGNEQFF.

This clone was recorded many times. The chain uses TRBV5-1 and TRBJ2-1; D is undetermined. Trimming pared 7 bases from V and 8 bases from J, leaving 10 bases between. This CDR3 has 11 amino acids. The germline V gene has CDR1 SGHRS and CDR2 YFSETQ. CDR3 sequence: CASPKVDEQFF. The CDR3 DNA follows: TGCGCCAGCCCCAAAGTGGATGAGCAGTTCTTC.

CDR3 bases: TGTGCCAGCAGTTATTTGTCCTGGGAGACCGGGGAGCTGTTTTTT. This translates into CASSYLSWETGELFF. The chain recombines TRBV6-6 with TRBJ2-2; D perhaps matches TRBD2 (5 bases). Trimming took 3 bases from V and 5 from J, leaving 13 bases between them. Germline loops: CDR1 MNHNY, CDR2 SVGAGI (reference sequence). This CDR3 is built from 15 residues.

The gene calls are TRBV10-3 and TRBJ2-7; 7 positions agree with TRBD2. The CDR3 is 14 amino acids. The germline gives CDR1 ENHRY, CDR2 SYGVKD. The V and J ends lost 3 bases and 5 bases, in that order; junction bases with no gene match: 7. CDR3 DNA: TGTGCCATCAGTGACCCCGGGACTAACCACGAGCAGTACTTC. Amino acid sequence: CAISDPGTNHEQYF.

V and J are TRBV18 and TRBJ2-7, with D perhaps TRBD2 (6 bases). Germline CDR1 reads KGHSH; CDR2 reads LQKENI. The CDR3 is 15 residues long. V shed 3 bases and J shed 3 bases, with 15 bases lying between them. The CDR3 protein is CASSPRGGAVYEQYF. The CDR3, as DNA: TGTGCCAGCTCACCTAGGGGAGGTGCGGTCTACGAGCAGTACTTC.

The chain has TRBV9 and TRBJ2-7; D may be TRBD2 (5 bases). CDR3 length: 15 amino acids. V lost 3 bases and J 2 bases, leaving 15 bases between the germline ends. Germline V CDR1 and CDR2: SGDLS, YYNGEE. CDR3 protein: CASSGDYHPPYEQYF. CDR3 in DNA: TGTGCCAGCAGCGGCGACTACCACCCGCCCTACGAGCAGTACTTC.

The CDR3 is CASSLAPGHSYEQYF. CDR3 in DNA: TGTGCCAGCAGCTTGGCCCCAGGGCACTCCTACGAGCAGTACTTC. The chain couples TRBV5-6 to TRBJ2-7; D possibly corresponds to TRBD1 (5 bases). With 0 bases removed from V and 0 bases from J, the gap between germline ends came to 10 bases. Germline CDR1 and CDR2: SGHDT and YYEEEE. This CDR3 region has 15 residues.